The next 10 T cell receptor beta chains were all read from a single sample in a study of read filtering for tumor transcriptome and immune sequencing (dated by TCRdb to about 2020). This sample was sequenced with an Illumina HiSeq 4000. The Immunoverse kit was used to build TCR libraries from around 400 ng RNA, with molecular barcoded adaptors covering alpha/delta and beta/gamma chains. TCRdb took the public reads, trimmed them with fastp at Q25, ran MiXCR for clone calling and kept in-frame beta chains. Under each unique CDR3 protein, matching rows form one entry showing the most common genes and DNA. For this sample the table gives 90,000 or so distinct CDR3 sequences, of which under 25% were detected only once. The ten biggest clones cover approximately 10% of the sample. Sequenced material: a population of CD138-negative cells sorted from bone marrow. The cell subset or site label, as the study defines it: bone marrow mononuclear cells depleted of CD138+ plasma/myeloma cells by negative magnetic selection. These receptors were collected from a donor aged 40 or over with multiple myeloma.

This clonotype was seen repeatedly, ten times or more. The V gene is TRBV5-1, the J gene TRBJ2-3; tentative D call: TRBD1 (6 bases). Germline assignment: CDR1 SGHRS and CDR2 YFSETQ. CDR3 length: 15 amino acids. V was clipped by 0 bases and J by 1 base, with 9 bases between them. CDR3 DNA: TGCGCCAGCAGCTTGGCCCCAGGGGGCACAGATACGCAGTATTTT. The encoded protein is CASSLAPGGTDTQYF.

This clonotype was seen repeatedly, ten times or more. The genes are TRBV20-1 and TRBJ1-5, with 9 bases lining up with TRBD1. The CDR3 has 12 amino acids. Germline V gives CDR1 DFQATT, CDR2 SNEGSKA (reference sequence). Trimming removed 6 bases from V and 6 bases from J; junction bases left unmatched: 3. CDR3 protein: CSADRGSQPQHF. The CDR3 DNA follows: TGCAGTGCAGACAGGGGGAGTCAGCCCCAGCATTTT.

Of note for this clonotype: Mismatch with germline at one junction end may stem from a read error. The chain links TRBV20-1 to TRBJ2-5; 15 positions match TRBD2. In germline, CDR1 is DFQATT, CDR2 SNEGSKA (reference sequence). The CDR3 runs to 16 residues. Here the CDR3 reads CSATGLAGGFQGTQYF. The CDR3 coding sequence is TGCAGTGCTACGGGACTAGCGGGGGGTTTTCAAGGGACCCAGTACTTC.

This clonotype was seen repeatedly, ten times or more. This chain joins TRBV2 and TRBJ2-3, with TRBD2 identical over 11 bases. Germline lookup yields CDR1 SNHLY and CDR2 FYNNEI. Trimming took 6 bases from V and 5 from J; bases not matched to a gene: 7. This CDR3 is 15 amino acids long. The CDR3 protein is CASRESSGGRDTQYF. The DNA for the CDR3 is TGTGCCAGCAGGGAGTCTAGCGGGGGGCGAGATACGCAGTATTTT.

The rearrangement uses TRBV20-1 and TRBJ1-4; D is perhaps TRBD1 (6 bases). CDR3 length: 16 amino acids. Germline assignment: CDR1 DFQATT and CDR2 SNEGSKA (reference sequence). Trimming left V 1 base short and J 0 bases short, with 12 bases between. The CDR3 region is CSARGQAKATNEKLFF. In nucleotides, the CDR3 is TGCAGTGCTAGAGGACAGGCAAAAGCAACTAATGAAAAACTGTTTTTT.

The V call is TRBV5-6, the J call TRBJ1-1; D may be TRBD1 (6 bases). Trimming stripped 4 bases from V and 5 bases from J, with 18 bases between. Germline loops: CDR1 SGHDT, CDR2 YYEEEE. The CDR3 contains 15 residues. CDR3 DNA sequence: TGTGCCAGCAGCCTTGGTGTGGGGGCGCGAACTGAAGCTTTCTTT. Translating gives CASSLGVGARTEAFF.

Many counts were recorded for this clonotype. This chain uses TRBV5-5 with TRBJ2-1; TRBD2 matches 7 bases. The CDR3 spans 16 residues. V was clipped by 5 bases and J by 3 bases; unmatched bases: 11. Germline lookup yields CDR1 SGHKS and CDR2 YYEKEE (reference sequence). Here the CDR3 reads CASRRPRDYNYNEQFF. Written as DNA, the CDR3 is TGTGCCAGCAGGCGGCCCCGGGACTACAACTACAATGAGCAGTTCTTC. The whole variable domain, filled in from reference TRBV5-5 and TRBJ2-1, reads DAGVTQSPTHLIKTRGQQVTLRCSPISGHKSVSWYQQVLGQGPQFIFQYYEKEERGRGNFPDRFSARQFPNYSSELNVNALLLGDSALYLCASRRPRDYNYNEQFFGPGTRLTVL.

This clonotype was seen a few times. This likely traces to a read error, being one base from a far larger clone. This rearrangement joins TRBV11-2 to TRBJ2-1; the D call may be TRBD1 or TRBD2 (5 bases each). Gene TRBJ2-5 matches the end of the DNA better, so the J call may be wrong. Germline V gene data show CDR1 as SGHAT and CDR2 as FQNNGV. CDR3 size: 16 residues. As DNA, the CDR3 is TGTGCCAGCGGCTTAGGGGTCGTAACTAGAAAAGAGACCCAGTACTTC. It codes for CASGLGVVTRKETQYF.

This clonotype was recorded many times. This rearrangement joins TRBV5-1 to TRBJ1-1; D not certain. Trimming took off 4 bases at V and 0 bases at J, with 16 bases between the two ends. The CDR3 consists of 16 residues. Germline loops: CDR1 SGHRS, CDR2 YFSETQ. The CDR3 region has the DNA TGCGCCAGCAGCCCCTTTGCCGGTAGGATGAACACTGAAGCTTTCTTT. It translates to CASSPFAGRMNTEAFF.

This clonotype was recorded many times. This chain joins TRBV20-1 and TRBJ2-2, with a tentative D call TRBD2 (5 bases). Germline V lookup: CDR1 DFQATT, CDR2 SNEGSKA (reference sequence). Trimming took 3 bases from V and 6 from J, leaving 11 bases between them. CDR3 length equals 13 residues. The chain's CDR3 is CSARPLSAGELFF. CDR3 bases: TGCAGTGCTAGGCCACTTAGCGCCGGGGAGCTGTTTTTT.